This record covers a single T cell receptor (beta chain). Its cognate antigen is unknown. Assay used: immunoSEQ multiplex PCR; TCRdb lists only in-frame clones, some missing. Found here are 2,000 or so clones, over 70% of them singletons; the top ten hold roughly 25%. This entry is derived from a study of immune cell composition in non-small cell lung cancer. Background on the study: Most cases were lung adenocarcinoma or squamous cell carcinoma. Study results and caveats: Squamous lung tumours showed higher top 10 clone scores and clonality than adenocarcinomas. In adenocarcinoma, maximal tumour-associated clone frequency tracked TIL tumour reactivity. Shared sequences between tumour-reactive and dominant in vivo clones were not proven.

Per germline, CDR1 SGHNT and CDR2 YENEEA. This CDR3 has 15 residues. The ends lost 5 bases at V and 6 bases at J; junction bases unmatched: 5. The TCR comes from a human donor with non-small cell lung cancer. The genes are TRBV11-3 and TRBJ2-1, with 12 bases aligning to TRBD2. The sample was lung tumor tissue. CDR3 coding DNA: TGTGCCAGCAGCCAAACTAGCGGGGGGCCCAATGAGCAGTTCTTC. Translation gives CASSQTSGGPNEQFF.